This T cell receptor beta chain derives from a study of kidney transplant recipient with SARS-CoV-2 infection. From the reads, TCRdb called clonotypes with MiXCR, one entry per CDR3 protein. The repertoire holds roughly 230,000 distinct CDR3 sequences, with about 28% as singletons. The CDR3 totals 17 residues. The V gene lost 2 bases and the J gene lost 1 base, with 17 bases spanning the gap. Looked up from germline, CDR1 is MNHEY and CDR2 is SVGEGT. A word on this clonotype: A much larger clone differs by one base, so this may be a read error.

The material was a blood sample, obtained at baseline and on roughly day 120 from a kidney transplant recipient. This clonotype was obtained from a male patient aged 30 to 39 who had COVID-19 and was a kidney transplant recipient. The graft donor may be the source of some T cells. The rearrangement links TRBV6-2 or TRBV6-3 to TRBJ1-1; no reliable D call. CDR3 DNA: TGTGCCAGCAGTTACCCAAGTGCTGGGCAGAGGAACACTGAAGCTTTCTTT. It is translated as CASSYPSAGQRNTEAFF.